The 27 T cell receptor beta chains presented below share a single source sample, sequenced in a study of OX40 agonist ivuxolimab in advanced cancers. TCRdb keeps only in-frame clones here, not all; method: immunoSEQ multiplex PCR. The sample has around 50,000 clones, approximately 89% seen once. The sequencing used CD4+ or CD8+ T cells sorted from blood, collected in a trial of the OX40 agonist ivuxolimab. The receptors stem from an adult with an advanced solid tumor such as melanoma, head and neck, liver or kidney cancer.

The chain uses TRBV7-9 and TRBJ1-2, with D perhaps TRBD1 (5 bases). CDR3 length: 15 residues. Looked up from germline, CDR1 is SEHNR and CDR2 is FQNEAQ (reference sequence). V lost 3 bases and J 2 bases, leaving 13 bases between the germline ends. CDR3 amino acids: CASSLVLWGNYGYTF. DNA for the CDR3: TGTGCCAGCAGCTTGGTCTTGTGGGGGAACTATGGCTACACCTTC. Together with reference TRBV7-9 and TRBJ1-2, the CDR3 gives the full variable domain: DTGVSQNPRHKITKRGQNVTFRCDPISEHNRLYWYRQTLGQGPEFLTYFQNEAQLEKSRLLSDRFSAERPKGSFSTLEIQRTEQGDSAMYLCASSLVLWGNYGYTFGSGTRLTVV.

This clone has just a few counts. The J gene is TRBJ1-1, the V gene TRBV7-6; maybe TRBD1 (5 bases). The CDR3 contains 12 residues. Trimming removed 6 bases at V and 11 bases at J, with 16 bases between. Per the germline V gene, CDR1 is SGHVS and CDR2 is FNYEAQ. The CDR3 region is CASSPRAGWAFF. The DNA for the CDR3 is TGTGCCAGCAGTCCGAGGGCAGGGTGGGCTTTCTTT.

The rearrangement links TRBV5-5 to TRBJ1-2, with no clear D. The germline V gene encodes CDR1 SGHKS and CDR2 YYEKEE (reference sequence). The CDR3 covers 14 residues. V shed 3 bases and J shed 5 bases, with 14 bases lying between them. The CDR3 reads CASSSAGSMYGYTF. DNA of the CDR3: TGTGCCAGCAGCTCAGCCGGATCCATGTATGGCTACACCTTC. The full variable domain, completed using reference TRBV5-5 and TRBJ1-2, is DAGVTQSPTHLIKTRGQQVTLRCSPISGHKSVSWYQQVLGQGPQFIFQYYEKEERGRGNFPDRFSARQFPNYSSELNVNALLLGDSALYLCASSSAGSMYGYTFGSGTRLTVV.

The rearrangement uses TRBV6-1 and TRBJ1-5; D gene ambiguous. This CDR3 region has 13 residues. V gave up 4 bases and J gave up 9 bases, with 13 bases separating them. Per the germline V gene, CDR1 is MNHNS and CDR2 is SASEGT. The CDR3 bases are TGTGCCAGCAGTGCGTGGCAGGTGGGGCCCCAGCATTTT. Translating gives CASSAWQVGPQHF.

The rearrangement links TRBV28 to TRBJ2-4, with 7 bases identical to TRBD1. The junction had 10 bases not matched to a gene; V was cut back by 5 bases and J by 0 bases. CDR3 length: 17 residues. In germline, CDR1 is MDHEN, CDR2 SYDVKM. The DNA for the CDR3 is TGTGCCAGCAGTACCACTCTCCGGGACAGAGCCAAAAACATTCAGTACTTC. Its translation: CASSTTLRDRAKNIQYF.

The chain has TRBV18 and TRBJ2-3; 14 bases map to TRBD2. Germline assignment: CDR1 KGHSH and CDR2 LQKENI. The length of the CDR3 is 20 residues. V lost 5 bases and J lost 1; bases outside the gene matches: 14. The CDR3 nucleotides read TGTGCCAGCTCAATCCTAACGACTAGCGGGGGGGTTCTCGGCACAGATACGCAGTATTTT. It is translated as CASSILTTSGGVLGTDTQYF. The full variable domain, in which reference TRBV18 and TRBJ2-3 provide the parts outside the CDR3, is NAGVMQNPRHLVRRRGQEARLRCSPMKGHSHVYWYRQLPEEGLKFMVYLQKENIIDESGMPKERFSAEFPKEGPSILRIQQVVRGDSAAYFCASSILTTSGGVLGTDTQYFGPGTRLTVL.

This clone was seen just once. The chain uses TRBV5-1 and TRBJ2-1; 14 positions agree with TRBD2. This CDR3 spans 16 amino acids. V lost 5 bases, J lost 4 bases, and 5 bases stayed unmatched. Germline V gene sequence: CDR1 SGHRS, CDR2 YFSETQ. The CDR3 DNA reads as TGCGCCAGCAGGATGGGACTAGCGGGAGCTTACAATGAGCAGTTCTTC. Residues: CASRMGLAGAYNEQFF.

The chain joins TRBV6-5 to TRBJ2-1; D perhaps matches TRBD2 (6 bases). Germline V gives CDR1 MNHEY, CDR2 SVGAGI. The length of the CDR3 is 13 residues. V shed 6 bases and J shed 8 bases, with 14 bases lying between them. DNA for the CDR3: TGTGCCAGCAGGAACCGGGAGACGGATGAGCAGTTCTTC. It is translated as CASRNRETDEQFF.

The J gene is TRBJ1-6, the V gene TRBV9, with unresolved D. V lost 0 bases and J 8 bases, leaving 6 bases between the germline ends. The CDR3 covers 13 residues. Germline assignment: CDR1 SGDLS and CDR2 YYNGEE. CDR3 coding DNA: TGTGCCAGCAGCGTAGCTCCGGATTCACCCCTCCACTTT. Translated, it gives CASSVAPDSPLHF.

The chain uses TRBV7-8 and TRBJ2-7; D may be TRBD2 (5 bases). V lost 8 bases to trimming and J lost 3 bases, with 11 bases between them. The CDR3 consists of 12 residues. Looked up from germline, CDR1 is SGHVS and CDR2 is FQNEAQ. The CDR3 loop reads CASLGNRYEQYF. Here the CDR3 DNA reads TGTGCCAGCCTCGGGAACCGCTACGAGCAGTACTTC.

This chain's CDR3 is CAISETGRAETQYF. CDR3 DNA: TGTGCCATCAGTGAGACAGGGAGGGCAGAGACCCAGTACTTC. V is TRBV10-3 and J is TRBJ2-5; tentative D call: TRBD2 (7 bases). CDR1 and CDR2 from the germline V gene are ENHRY and SYGVKD. The V end was cut by 2 bases, the J end by 4 bases, with 11 bases between. The CDR3 is made up of 14 amino acids.

This sequence joins TRBV29-1 and TRBJ1-1; 7 bases are a match to TRBD1. The ends lost 4 bases at V and 4 bases at J; junction bases unmatched: 12. The germline V gene has CDR1 SQVTM and CDR2 ANQGSEA. The CDR3 is 15 residues long. The CDR3 here is CSVARLMTGLTEAFF. DNA for the CDR3: TGCAGCGTTGCTCGACTTATGACAGGGCTCACTGAAGCTTTCTTT.

This chain links TRBV7-8 with TRBJ1-6; 8 positions match TRBD1. From germline, CDR1 is SGHVS and CDR2 FQNEAQ. Germline trimming cut 2 bases from V and 6 bases from J; bases unmatched to any gene: 3. CDR3 size: 15 residues. CDR3 bases: TGTGCCAGCAGCTTATACAGGGGGTCTAATTCACCCCTCCACTTT. This encodes CASSLYRGSNSPLHF.

The chain recombines TRBV28 with TRBJ1-2; 7 nucleotides align to TRBD1. This CDR3 has 14 amino acids. CDR1 is MDHEN, CDR2 SYDVKM, per germline. The V and J ends lost 2 bases and 6 bases, in that order; junction bases with no gene match: 6. In DNA, the CDR3 is TGTGCCAGCAGTTTAGGGGGAGGGGGCAATGGCTACACCTTC. This translates into CASSLGGGGNGYTF.

This chain links TRBV7-8 with TRBJ2-5; D not certain. From germline, CDR1 is SGHVS and CDR2 FQNEAQ. Trimming took 2 bases from V and 9 from J, leaving 13 bases between them. The CDR3 sequence is 13 residues long. The CDR3 DNA reads as TGTGCCAGCAGCTTACCATCACGGTTGGCCCAGTACTTC. As protein: CASSLPSRLAQYF.

This chain connects TRBV15 to TRBJ1-1, with D perhaps TRBD1 (6 bases). Trimming shortened V by 0 bases and J by 10 bases, and 18 bases separated the two germline ends. Per the germline V gene, CDR1 is LNHNV and CDR2 is YYDKDF (reference sequence). The CDR3 extends over 15 amino acids. The CDR3 region is CATSRDSAGVGGAFF. As DNA, the CDR3 is TGTGCCACCAGCAGAGATTCGGCAGGGGTTGGAGGAGCTTTCTTT.

This CDR3 is CASSSDRNEQYF. The CDR3 DNA sequence: TGTGCCAGCAGTTCCGACAGGAACGAGCAGTACTTC. The gene calls are TRBV2 and TRBJ2-7, with a tentative D call TRBD1 (6 bases). This CDR3 has 12 amino acids. The V gene's germline CDR1 is SNHLY and CDR2 FYNNEI. V was clipped by 5 bases and J by 5 bases, with 10 bases between them.

This chain links TRBV27 with TRBJ1-6, with 7 bases lining up with TRBD1. CDR1 MNHEY and CDR2 SMNVEV come from the germline V gene (reference sequence). The V segment lost 2 bases and the J segment 3 bases; nucleotides outside the gene matches: 4. This CDR3 has 16 amino acids. In nucleotides, the CDR3 is TGTGCCAGCAGTTTAAGACAGGGAATCTATAATTCACCCCTCCACTTT. Protein: CASSLRQGIYNSPLHF.

The V call is TRBV19, the J call TRBJ2-6; 8 positions match TRBD1. The length of the CDR3 is 20 residues. CDR1 is LNHDA and CDR2 is SQIVND in the germline V gene (reference sequence). Trimming cost V 5 bases and J 0 bases; bases outside gene matches: 15. CDR3: CASSYDRGGRYPSGANVLTF. The CDR3 DNA reads as TGTGCCAGTAGTTACGACAGGGGAGGACGCTACCCCTCTGGGGCCAACGTCCTGACTTTC.

This clone has only one observation. This sequence joins TRBV5-6 and TRBJ2-7; TRBD1 is a possible D gene (5 bases). The ends were cut back, 2 bases at V and 6 bases at J, with 15 bases in the middle. Germline CDR1 reads SGHDT; CDR2 reads YYEEEE. This CDR3 is 14 amino acids long. CDR3 nucleotides: TGTGCCAGCAGCTTATCCAGGGTAAATGGCGAGCAGTACTTC. Protein: CASSLSRVNGEQYF.

The V call is TRBV19, the J call TRBJ2-3; weak D call: TRBD2 (5 bases). With 8 bases removed from V and 4 bases from J, the gap between germline ends came to 10 bases. The CDR3 spans 12 residues. The germline CDR1 and CDR2 sequences are LNHDA and SQIVND (reference sequence). The CDR3 spells CASRGDPDTQYF. In DNA form, the CDR3 reads TGTGCCAGTCGGGGTGACCCAGATACGCAGTATTTT.

This clone was seen a few times. The rearrangement links TRBV11-3 to TRBJ2-2; D possibly corresponds to TRBD2 (5 bases). Looked up from germline, CDR1 is SGHNT and CDR2 is YENEEA. The length of the CDR3 is 17 residues. V lost 5 bases to trimming and J lost 2 bases, with 18 bases between them. This chain's CDR3 is CASSPGRLAANTGELFF. The CDR3, as DNA: TGTGCCAGCAGCCCCGGGCGTCTAGCCGCAAACACCGGGGAGCTGTTTTTT. Filled out from reference TRBV11-3 and TRBJ2-2, the complete variable domain reads EAGVVQSPRYKIIEKKQPVAFWCNPISGHNTLYWYLQNLGQGPELLIRYENEEAVDDSQLPKDRFSAERLKGVDSTLKIQPAELGDSAVYLCASSPGRLAANTGELFFGEGSRLTVL.

The rearrangement uses TRBV6-6 and TRBJ1-1; D is undetermined. The CDR3 is 14 amino acids. Germline CDR1 MNHNY, CDR2 SVGAGI (reference sequence). V lost 2 bases, J lost 4 bases, and 11 bases lay in between. CDR3 nucleotide sequence: TGTGCCAGCAGTTACCTTAGCCCCGGCACTGAAGCTTTCTTT. Amino acids: CASSYLSPGTEAFF.

The V and J genes are TRBV10-1 and TRBJ2-2; 7 nucleotides match TRBD1. The junction had 4 bases not matched to a gene; V was cut back by 7 bases and J by 2 bases. The CDR3 length is 14 residues. CDR1 and CDR2 from the germline V gene are WNHNN and SYGVQD (reference sequence). The CDR3 region has the DNA TGCGCCAGCACCCGGGACAGAAACACCGGGGAGCTGTTTTTT. Its translation is CASTRDRNTGELFF.

J is TRBJ1-3 and V is TRBV9; 7 nucleotides line up with TRBD1. CDR1 and CDR2 (germline): SGDLS, YYNGEE. The V and J ends lost 1 base and 4 bases, in that order; junction bases with no gene match: 5. The CDR3 consists of 15 residues. CDR3 sequence (DNA): TGTGCCAGCAGCGTAAGGGGGCGCGGAGGAAACACCATATATTTT. This codes for CASSVRGRGGNTIYF.

This sequence joins TRBV6-1 and TRBJ1-5, with D unresolved. This CDR3 comprises 13 residues. The germline V and J ends were trimmed by 2 bases and 5 bases, with 7 bases remaining between them. CDR1 is MNHNS and CDR2 is SASEGT in the germline V gene. The CDR3 DNA is TGTGCCAGCAGTGAAATGACACATCAGCCCCAGCATTTT. Its protein product is CASSEMTHQPQHF.

This clone was recorded once. The chain employs TRBV5-1 and TRBJ2-3; D gene uncertain. This CDR3 has 14 residues. Germline CDR1 reads SGHRS; CDR2 reads YFSETQ. The V end lost 4 bases, the J end lost 0 bases, and 9 bases lay between the germline ends. CDR3 sequence: CASSPITSTDTQYF. The DNA of the CDR3 is TGCGCCAGCAGCCCAATAACTAGCACAGATACGCAGTATTTT.